This TCR beta chain was identified during a study of blood T cell repertoires in COVID-19. On the study more broadly: Sample material is recorded as cDNA or gDNA derived from T cells, B-cell-depleted T cells, or PBMCs.

Measured with immunoSEQ multiplex PCR; TCRdb has only the in-frame clones, and not every one. This sample has roughly 100,000 clones, with roughly 88% found just once. CDR1 and CDR2 (germline): LNHDA, SQIVND (reference sequence). V was pared by 3 bases and J by 4 bases, with 10 bases between. The CDR3 sequence is 13 residues long. The specimen sequenced was peripheral blood. The chain joins TRBV19 to TRBJ2-7; D is unclear. The source is a man between 18 and 35 years old with COVID-19, enrolled during active disease. The CDR3 bases are TGTGCCAGTAGTATCCTCTATCCGTACGAGCAGTACTTC. Translation gives CASSILYPYEQYF.